This TCR beta chain came from a study of blood T cell repertoires in COVID-19. Looking at the study overall: COVID-19 samples from acute and convalescent phases originated in the United States, Italy and Spain. From T cells, B-cell-depleted T cells, or PBMCs came the material, which was cDNA or gDNA.

In the authors' methods: How many nucleated cells were present was estimated from reference gene primer amplification. Sequencing used immunoSEQ multiplex PCR; TCRdb keeps in-frame clones, though not all of them. The DNA was the basis for D and trimming; V, J and clone size are from that table. In the table there are more than 85,000 clones, almost 85% of which are singletons. The source material was peripheral blood. This sequence originates from a man aged 40-49 years with active or convalescent COVID-19.

The CDR3 loop is CASSPYSTSPNEQFF. The DNA for the CDR3 is TGTGCCAGCAGCCCATACTCGACTAGCCCCAATGAGCAGTTCTTC. The chain employs TRBV7-2 and TRBJ2-1; 7 bases line up with TRBD2. The CDR3 is 15 residues long. Germline-derived CDR1 and CDR2 are SGHTA and FQGNSA. V was pared by 5 bases and J by 6 bases, with 10 bases of the junction left unmatched.